This T cell receptor (beta chain) was documented in a study of Ad26.COV2.S vaccination and SARS-CoV-2 variants. Study summary: The donor was enrolled in the Ad26.COV2.S arm of the COV1001 trial. Administration of Ad26.COV2.S was intramuscular, either once or twice 56 days apart.

Findings of the study overall: Measurements of TCR breadth and depth may have given underestimates of the total T cell responses.

Repertoires were generated with immunoSEQ multiplex PCR, while TCRdb's copy carries only in-frame clones and drops some. Here the sample spans approximately 350,000 clones, about 80% being singletons. Described treatment: roughly 20 received Ad26.COV2.S at low or high dose, single or two shots; about 5 received placebo; per-sample allocation not given. Collection of the samples took place on day 63 after the first injection of vaccine or placebo. Boston supplied an adult donor aged 18-55 years. The V end lost 4 bases, the J end lost 6 bases, and 24 bases lay between the germline ends. Germline CDR1 reads SGHRS; CDR2 reads YFSETQ. The CDR3 covers 17 residues. Regarding this clone: What it binds is not known.

Specimen: peripheral blood, collected in a trial of Ad26.COV2.S vaccine versus placebo. This clonotype originated in a person aged 18-65 years who received the Ad26.COV2.S COVID-19 vaccine or a placebo. The V call is TRBV5-1, the J call TRBJ2-3; no clear D gene. The CDR3 nucleotides read TGCGCCAGCAGCCCCGCCAGGTTGGGGTCCCCCTCGGATACGCAGTATTTT. This encodes CASSPARLGSPSDTQYF.